This T cell receptor (beta chain) was recovered during a study of response to subunit inactivated influenza vaccine. The V gene end was trimmed by 0 bases and the J gene end by 3 bases; junction bases not matched to a gene: 5. CDR1 and CDR2 (germline): DFQATT, SNEGSKA (reference sequence). This CDR3 contains 15 residues. TCRdb recomputed calls from the RT-PCR reads with MiXCR, one row per CDR3 protein. The sample lists 150,000 to 200,000 distinct CDR3 sequences, approximately 12% occurring once. A further study also used this sample, focusing on T cells expressing NK-cell markers. That paper adds: UMIs were included in TCR beta cDNA generated by 5'RACE template switching. Sequenced donors, eight in total, included seven who were HCMV-seropositive and one who was seronegative. The CD3+CD56-NKG2C+ fraction of a few donors was also led by these clonotypes.

This sequence was found in a man aged 50 to 60 who received an inactivated influenza vaccine. The V and J genes are TRBV20-1 and TRBJ2-7; TRBD2 matches 10 bases. Sequencing used CD8+ T cells sorted from PBMCs, obtained approximately 13 days after vaccination. The CDR3 reads CSARDLAGEFYEQYF. CDR3 nucleotides: TGCAGTGCTAGAGATCTAGCGGGAGAATTCTACGAGCAGTACTTC.